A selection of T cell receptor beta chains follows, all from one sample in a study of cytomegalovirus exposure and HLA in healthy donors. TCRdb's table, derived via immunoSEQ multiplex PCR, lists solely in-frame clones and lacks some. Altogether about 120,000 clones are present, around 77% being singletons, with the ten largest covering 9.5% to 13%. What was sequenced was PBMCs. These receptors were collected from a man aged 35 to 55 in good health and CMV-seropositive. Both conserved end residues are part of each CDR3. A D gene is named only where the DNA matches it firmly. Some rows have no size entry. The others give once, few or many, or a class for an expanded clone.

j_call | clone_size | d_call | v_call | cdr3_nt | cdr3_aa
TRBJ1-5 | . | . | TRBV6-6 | TGTGCCAGCACCCCCCCGGGGTCTCGGGCCGATCAGCCCCAGCATTTT | CASTPPGSRADQPQHF
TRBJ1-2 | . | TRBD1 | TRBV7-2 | TGTGCCAGCACCCAAACAGGGGGTAATGGCTACACCTTC | CASTQTGGNGYTF
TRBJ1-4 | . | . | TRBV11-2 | TGTGCCAGCAGCTTAGGGCAGGCTGAAAAACTGTTTTTT | CASSLGQAEKLFF
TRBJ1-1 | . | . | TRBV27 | TGTGCCAGCAGTTTTACAGGGTGGACTGAAGCTTTCTTT | CASSFTGWTEAFF
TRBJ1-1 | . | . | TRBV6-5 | TGTGCCAGCAGTTCGGGGATGGGGTCTGAAGCCTTCTTT | CASSSGMGSEAFF
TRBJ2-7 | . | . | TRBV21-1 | TGTGCCAGCAGCGACCGGGACAGGGGGCCACAGAGCTCCTACGAGCAGTACTTC | CASSDRDRGPQSSYEQYF
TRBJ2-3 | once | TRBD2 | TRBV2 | TGTGCCAGCACGGGGGGGGACCGCACAGATACGCAGTATTTT | CASTGGDRTDTQYF
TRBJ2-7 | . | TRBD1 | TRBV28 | TGTGCCAGCAGTTTAGGGACAGGGACCTACGAGCAGTACTTC | CASSLGTGTYEQYF
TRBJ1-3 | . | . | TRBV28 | TGTGCCAGCAGTGCCAGGGGTCTCTCTGGAAACACCATATATTTT | CASSARGLSGNTIYF
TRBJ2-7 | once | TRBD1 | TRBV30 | TGTGCCTGGAGCCGACCCGGGACAGGGCAAATCTACGAGCAGTACTTC | CAWSRPGTGQIYEQYF